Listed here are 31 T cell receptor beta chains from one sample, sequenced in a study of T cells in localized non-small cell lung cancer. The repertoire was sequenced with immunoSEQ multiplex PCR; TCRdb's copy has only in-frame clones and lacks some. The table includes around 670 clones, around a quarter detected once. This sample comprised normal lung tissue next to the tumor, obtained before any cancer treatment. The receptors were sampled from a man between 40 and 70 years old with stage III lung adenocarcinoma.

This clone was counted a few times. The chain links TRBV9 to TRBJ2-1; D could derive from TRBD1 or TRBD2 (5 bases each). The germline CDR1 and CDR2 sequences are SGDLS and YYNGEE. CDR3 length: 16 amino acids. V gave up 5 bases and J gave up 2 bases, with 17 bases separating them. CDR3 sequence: CASSREGRATYNEQFF. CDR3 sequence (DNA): TGTGCCAGCAGTCGAGAGGGGCGGGCAACCTACAATGAGCAGTTCTTC.

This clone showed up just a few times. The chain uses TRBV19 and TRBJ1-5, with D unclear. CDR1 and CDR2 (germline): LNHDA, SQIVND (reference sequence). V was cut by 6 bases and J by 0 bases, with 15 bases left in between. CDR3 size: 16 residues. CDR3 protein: CASSNTLQNSNQPQHF. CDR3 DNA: TGTGCCAGTAGCAACACTTTACAGAATAGCAATCAGCCCCAGCATTTT.

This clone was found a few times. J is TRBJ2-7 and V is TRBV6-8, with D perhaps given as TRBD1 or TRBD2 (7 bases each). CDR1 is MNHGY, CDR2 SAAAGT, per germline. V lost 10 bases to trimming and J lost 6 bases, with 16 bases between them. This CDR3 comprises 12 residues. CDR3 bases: TGTGCCATCAGGGGGGGCGCATCCGAGCAGTACTTC. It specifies CAIRGGASEQYF.

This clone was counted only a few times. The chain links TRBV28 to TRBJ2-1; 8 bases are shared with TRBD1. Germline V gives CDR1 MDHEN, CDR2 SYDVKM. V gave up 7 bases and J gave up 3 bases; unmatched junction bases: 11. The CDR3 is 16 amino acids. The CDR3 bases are TGTGCCAGCATCCCTTCGACAGGGGCCAACTACAATGAGCAGTTCTTC. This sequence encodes CASIPSTGANYNEQFF.

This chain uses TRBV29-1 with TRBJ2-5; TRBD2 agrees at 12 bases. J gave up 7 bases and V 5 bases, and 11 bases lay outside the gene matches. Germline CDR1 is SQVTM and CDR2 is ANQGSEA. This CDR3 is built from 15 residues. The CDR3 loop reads CSVMTSGGHRGTQYF. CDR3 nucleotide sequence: TGCAGCGTTATGACTAGCGGGGGACACCGTGGGACCCAGTACTTC.

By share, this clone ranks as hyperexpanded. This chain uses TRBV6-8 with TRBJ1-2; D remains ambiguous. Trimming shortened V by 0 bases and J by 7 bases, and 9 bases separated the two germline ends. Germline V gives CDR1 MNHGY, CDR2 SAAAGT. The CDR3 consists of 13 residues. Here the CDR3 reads CASSYSSARGYTF. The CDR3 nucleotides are TGTGCCAGCAGTTACTCGTCAGCCCGTGGCTACACCTTC.

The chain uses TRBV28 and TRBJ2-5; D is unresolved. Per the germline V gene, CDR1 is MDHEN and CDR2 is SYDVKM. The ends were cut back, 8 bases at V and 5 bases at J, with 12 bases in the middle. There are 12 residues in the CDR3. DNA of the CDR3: TGTGCCAGCGCCCTCTTCGGGGAGACCCAGTACTTC. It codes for CASALFGETQYF.

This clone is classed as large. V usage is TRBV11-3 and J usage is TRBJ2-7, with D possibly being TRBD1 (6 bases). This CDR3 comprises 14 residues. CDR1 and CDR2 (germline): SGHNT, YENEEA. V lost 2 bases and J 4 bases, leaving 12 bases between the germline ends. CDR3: CASSLQGSDYEQYF. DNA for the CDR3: TGTGCCAGCAGCTTACAGGGGTCCGATTACGAGCAGTACTTC.

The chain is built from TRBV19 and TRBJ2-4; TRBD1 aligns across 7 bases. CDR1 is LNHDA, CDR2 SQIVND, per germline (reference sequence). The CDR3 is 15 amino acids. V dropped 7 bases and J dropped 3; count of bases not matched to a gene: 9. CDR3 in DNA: TGTGCCAGTATTCAAGGGGGCGCCGACAAAAACATTCAGTACTTC. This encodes CASIQGGADKNIQYF.

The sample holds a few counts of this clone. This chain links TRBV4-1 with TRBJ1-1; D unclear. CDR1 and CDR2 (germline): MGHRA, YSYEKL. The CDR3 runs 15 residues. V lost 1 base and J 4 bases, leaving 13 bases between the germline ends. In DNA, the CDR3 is TGCGCCAGCAGCCAAGGGGCGAACCCTGCCACTGAAGCTTTCTTT. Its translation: CASSQGANPATEAFF.

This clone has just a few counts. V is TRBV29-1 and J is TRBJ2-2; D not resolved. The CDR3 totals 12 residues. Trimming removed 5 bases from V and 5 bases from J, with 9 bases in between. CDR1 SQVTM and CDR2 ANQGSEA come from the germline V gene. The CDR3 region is CSVLLRTGELFF. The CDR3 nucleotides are TGCAGCGTTTTGTTGAGAACCGGGGAGCTGTTTTTT.

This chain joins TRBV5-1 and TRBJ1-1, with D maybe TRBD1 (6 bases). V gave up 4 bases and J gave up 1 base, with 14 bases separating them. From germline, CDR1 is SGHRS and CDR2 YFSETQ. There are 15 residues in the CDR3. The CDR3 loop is CASSVIPQGNTEAFF. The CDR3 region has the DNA TGCGCCAGCAGCGTAATCCCACAGGGGAACACTGAAGCTTTCTTT.

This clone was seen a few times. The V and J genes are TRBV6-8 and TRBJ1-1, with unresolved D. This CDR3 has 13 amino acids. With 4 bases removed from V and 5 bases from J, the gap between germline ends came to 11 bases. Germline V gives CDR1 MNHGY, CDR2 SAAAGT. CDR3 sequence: CASSSQLRTEAFF. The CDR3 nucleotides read TGTGCCAGCAGTTCCCAGTTGAGGACTGAAGCTTTCTTT.

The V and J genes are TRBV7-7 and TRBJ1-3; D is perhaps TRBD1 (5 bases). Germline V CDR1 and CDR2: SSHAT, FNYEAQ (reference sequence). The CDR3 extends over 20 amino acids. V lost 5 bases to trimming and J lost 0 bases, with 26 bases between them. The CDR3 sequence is CASSQDPFSGAASSGNTIYF. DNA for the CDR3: TGTGCCAGCAGCCAGGACCCATTCTCCGGGGCGGCCTCCTCTGGAAACACCATATATTTT.

In nucleotides, the CDR3 is TGTGCCAGCACACCTCGGAGCGGGAGGAGGCCCAATGAGCAGTTCTTC. This translates into CASTPRSGRRPNEQFF. V is TRBV6-8 and J is TRBJ2-1, with TRBD2 matching over 9 bases. Trimming removed 7 bases from V and 6 bases from J; junction bases left unmatched: 13. This CDR3 has 16 amino acids. The germline V gene encodes CDR1 MNHGY and CDR2 SAAAGT.

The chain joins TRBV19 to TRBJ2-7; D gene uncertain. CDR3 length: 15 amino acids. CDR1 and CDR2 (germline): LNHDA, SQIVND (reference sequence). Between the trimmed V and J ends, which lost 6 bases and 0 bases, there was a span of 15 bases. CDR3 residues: CASSPQGIHSYEQYF. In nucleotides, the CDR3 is TGTGCCAGTAGCCCCCAAGGCATCCACTCCTACGAGCAGTACTTC.

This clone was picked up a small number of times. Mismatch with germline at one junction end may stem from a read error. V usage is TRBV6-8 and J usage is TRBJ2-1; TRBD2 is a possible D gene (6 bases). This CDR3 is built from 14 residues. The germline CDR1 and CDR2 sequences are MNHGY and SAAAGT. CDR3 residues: CASSDSLGGAEQFF. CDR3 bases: TGTGCCAGCAGTGACTCGTTGGGGGGAGCTGAGCAGTTCTTC.

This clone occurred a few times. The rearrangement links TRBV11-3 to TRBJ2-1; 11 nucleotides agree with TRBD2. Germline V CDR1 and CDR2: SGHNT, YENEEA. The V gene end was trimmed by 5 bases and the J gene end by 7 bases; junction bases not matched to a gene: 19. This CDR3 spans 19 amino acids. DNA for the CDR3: TGTGCCAGCAGCCCTATCGGGATAGCGGGAGGGCCGGTGAAGAATGAGCAGTTCTTC. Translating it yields CASSPIGIAGGPVKNEQFF. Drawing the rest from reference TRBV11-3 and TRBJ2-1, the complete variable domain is EAGVVQSPRYKIIEKKQPVAFWCNPISGHNTLYWYLQNLGQGPELLIRYENEEAVDDSQLPKDRFSAERLKGVDSTLKIQPAELGDSAVYLCASSPIGIAGGPVKNEQFFGPGTRLTVL.

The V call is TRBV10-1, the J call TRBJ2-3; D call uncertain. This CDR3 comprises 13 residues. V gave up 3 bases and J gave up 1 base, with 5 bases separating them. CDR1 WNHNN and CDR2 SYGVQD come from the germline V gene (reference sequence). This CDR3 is CASSDRGTDTQYF. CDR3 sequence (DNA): TGCGCCAGCAGTGATAGGGGCACAGATACGCAGTATTTT.

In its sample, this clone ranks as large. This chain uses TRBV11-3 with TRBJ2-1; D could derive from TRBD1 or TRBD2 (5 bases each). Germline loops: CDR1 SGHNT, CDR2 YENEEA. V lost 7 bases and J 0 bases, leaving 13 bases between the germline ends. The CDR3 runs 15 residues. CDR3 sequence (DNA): TGTGCCAGCAACCTCGAGGGGAGCTCCTACAATGAGCAGTTCTTC. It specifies CASNLEGSSYNEQFF.

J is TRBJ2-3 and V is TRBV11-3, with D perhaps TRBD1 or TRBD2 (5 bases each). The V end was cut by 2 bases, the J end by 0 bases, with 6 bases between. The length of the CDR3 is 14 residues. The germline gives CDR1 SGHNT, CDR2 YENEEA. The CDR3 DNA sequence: TGTGCCAGCAGCTTATGGGGGAGCACAGATACGCAGTATTTT. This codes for CASSLWGSTDTQYF. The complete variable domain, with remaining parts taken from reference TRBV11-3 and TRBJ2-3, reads EAGVVQSPRYKIIEKKQPVAFWCNPISGHNTLYWYLQNLGQGPELLIRYENEEAVDDSQLPKDRFSAERLKGVDSTLKIQPAELGDSAVYLCASSLWGSTDTQYFGPGTRLTVL.

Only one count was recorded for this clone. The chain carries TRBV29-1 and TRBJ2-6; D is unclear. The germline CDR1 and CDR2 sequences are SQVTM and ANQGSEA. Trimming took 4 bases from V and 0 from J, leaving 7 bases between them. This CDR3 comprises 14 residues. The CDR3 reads CSVGHSSGANVLTF. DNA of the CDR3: TGCAGCGTTGGCCACAGCTCTGGGGCCAACGTCCTGACTTTC. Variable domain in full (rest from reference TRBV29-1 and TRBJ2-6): SAVISQKPSRDICQRGTSLTIQCQVDSQVTMMFWYRQQPGQSLTLIATANQGSEATYESGFVIDKFPISRPNLTFSTLTVSNMSPEDSSIYLCSVGHSSGANVLTFGAGSRLTVL.

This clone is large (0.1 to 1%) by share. CDR3 DNA: TGTGCCAGCGCCCGAGAAACTAGCGGGGGGTCCTACGAGCAGTACTTC. It is translated as CASARETSGGSYEQYF. The V call is TRBV6-8, the J call TRBJ2-7; 12 bases fit TRBD2. Germline-derived CDR1 and CDR2 are MNHGY and SAAAGT. The CDR3 contains 16 residues. With V trimmed by 8 bases and J by 1 base, 9 bases remained unmatched.

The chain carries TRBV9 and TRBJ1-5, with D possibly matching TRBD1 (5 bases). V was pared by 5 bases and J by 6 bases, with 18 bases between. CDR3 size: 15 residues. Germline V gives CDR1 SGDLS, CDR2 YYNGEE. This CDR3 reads CASSGAGTGSQPQHF. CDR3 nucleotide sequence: TGTGCCAGCAGTGGCGCCGGGACGGGCAGTCAGCCCCAGCATTTT.

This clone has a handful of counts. CDR3 sequence: CASSPSTRGEGATEAFF. Here the CDR3 DNA reads TGTGCCAGCTCACCCTCGACTAGAGGGGAAGGTGCGACTGAAGCTTTCTTT. The chain uses TRBV18 and TRBJ1-1, with D tentatively TRBD1 (5 bases). Trimming took 3 bases from V and 5 from J, leaving 22 bases between them. Germline assignment: CDR1 KGHSH and CDR2 LQKENI. This CDR3 has 17 residues.

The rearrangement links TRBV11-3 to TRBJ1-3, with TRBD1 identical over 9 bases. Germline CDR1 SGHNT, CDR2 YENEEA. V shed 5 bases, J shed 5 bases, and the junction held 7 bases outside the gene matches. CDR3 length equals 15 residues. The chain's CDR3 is CASSPGQGQRNTIYF. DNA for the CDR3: TGTGCCAGCAGCCCGGGACAGGGACAGCGAAACACCATATATTTT. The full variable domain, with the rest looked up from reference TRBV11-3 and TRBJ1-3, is EAGVVQSPRYKIIEKKQPVAFWCNPISGHNTLYWYLQNLGQGPELLIRYENEEAVDDSQLPKDRFSAERLKGVDSTLKIQPAELGDSAVYLCASSPGQGQRNTIYFGEGSWLTVV.

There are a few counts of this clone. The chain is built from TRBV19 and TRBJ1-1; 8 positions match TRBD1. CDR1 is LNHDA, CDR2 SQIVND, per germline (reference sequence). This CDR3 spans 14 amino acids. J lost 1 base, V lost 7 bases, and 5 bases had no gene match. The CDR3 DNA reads TGTGCCAGTACCCGGACAGGGTCGAACACTGAAGCTTTCTTT. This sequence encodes CASTRTGSNTEAFF.

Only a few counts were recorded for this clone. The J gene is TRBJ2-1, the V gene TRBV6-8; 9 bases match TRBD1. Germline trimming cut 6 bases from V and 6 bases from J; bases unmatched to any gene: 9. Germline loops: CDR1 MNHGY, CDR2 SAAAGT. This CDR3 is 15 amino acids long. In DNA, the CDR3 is TGTGCCAGCAGCGACCCGGGACAGGGTATCAATGAGCAGTTCTTC. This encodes CASSDPGQGINEQFF.

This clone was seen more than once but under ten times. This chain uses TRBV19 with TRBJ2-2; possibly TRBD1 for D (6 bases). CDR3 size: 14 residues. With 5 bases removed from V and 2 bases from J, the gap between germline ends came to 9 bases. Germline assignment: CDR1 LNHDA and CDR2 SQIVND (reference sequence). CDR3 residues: CASSPGANTGELFF. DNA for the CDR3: TGTGCCAGTAGTCCAGGGGCTAACACCGGGGAGCTGTTTTTT.

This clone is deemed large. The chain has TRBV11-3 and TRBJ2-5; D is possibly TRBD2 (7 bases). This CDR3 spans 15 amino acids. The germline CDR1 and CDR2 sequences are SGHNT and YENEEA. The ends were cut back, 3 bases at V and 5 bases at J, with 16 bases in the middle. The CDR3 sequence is CASSFTSGGRETQYF. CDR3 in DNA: TGTGCCAGCAGCTTCACCTCGGGGGGCCGGGAGACCCAGTACTTC.

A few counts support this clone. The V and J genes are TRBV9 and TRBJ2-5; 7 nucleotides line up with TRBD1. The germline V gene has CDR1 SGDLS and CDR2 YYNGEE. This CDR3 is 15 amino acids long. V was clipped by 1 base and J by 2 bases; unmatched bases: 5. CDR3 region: CASSVYGRGQETQYF. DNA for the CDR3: TGTGCCAGCAGCGTATATGGCAGGGGGCAAGAGACCCAGTACTTC. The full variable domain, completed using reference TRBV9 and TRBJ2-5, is DSGVTQTPKHLITATGQRVTLRCSPRSGDLSVYWYQQSLDQGLQFLIQYYNGEERAKGNILERFSAQQFPDLHSELNLSSLELGDSALYFCASSVYGRGQETQYFGPGTRLLVL.